This T cell receptor (beta chain) is drawn from a study of blood T cell repertoires in COVID-19. Study context: From the United States, Italy and Spain came samples of acute and convalescent COVID-19.

The V and J ends lost 3 bases and 5 bases, in that order; junction bases with no gene match: 9. CDR3 length equals 16 residues. The germline V gene has CDR1 LNHDA and CDR2 SQIVND (reference sequence). The data were produced by immunoSEQ multiplex PCR, yet TCRdb's version contains in-frame clones alone and is incomplete. The table lists fewer than 350,000 clones, around 90% of them singletons. Input material: PBMCs or T cells enriched from blood (not recorded which). The chain carries TRBV19 and TRBJ1-4; TRBD1 agrees at 7 bases. This receptor was taken from a man in his fifties or sixties who had recovered from COVID-19. Here the CDR3 reads CASSIPGDRGNEKLFF. The CDR3, as DNA: TGTGCCAGTAGTATTCCGGGGGACAGAGGCAATGAAAAACTGTTTTTT.